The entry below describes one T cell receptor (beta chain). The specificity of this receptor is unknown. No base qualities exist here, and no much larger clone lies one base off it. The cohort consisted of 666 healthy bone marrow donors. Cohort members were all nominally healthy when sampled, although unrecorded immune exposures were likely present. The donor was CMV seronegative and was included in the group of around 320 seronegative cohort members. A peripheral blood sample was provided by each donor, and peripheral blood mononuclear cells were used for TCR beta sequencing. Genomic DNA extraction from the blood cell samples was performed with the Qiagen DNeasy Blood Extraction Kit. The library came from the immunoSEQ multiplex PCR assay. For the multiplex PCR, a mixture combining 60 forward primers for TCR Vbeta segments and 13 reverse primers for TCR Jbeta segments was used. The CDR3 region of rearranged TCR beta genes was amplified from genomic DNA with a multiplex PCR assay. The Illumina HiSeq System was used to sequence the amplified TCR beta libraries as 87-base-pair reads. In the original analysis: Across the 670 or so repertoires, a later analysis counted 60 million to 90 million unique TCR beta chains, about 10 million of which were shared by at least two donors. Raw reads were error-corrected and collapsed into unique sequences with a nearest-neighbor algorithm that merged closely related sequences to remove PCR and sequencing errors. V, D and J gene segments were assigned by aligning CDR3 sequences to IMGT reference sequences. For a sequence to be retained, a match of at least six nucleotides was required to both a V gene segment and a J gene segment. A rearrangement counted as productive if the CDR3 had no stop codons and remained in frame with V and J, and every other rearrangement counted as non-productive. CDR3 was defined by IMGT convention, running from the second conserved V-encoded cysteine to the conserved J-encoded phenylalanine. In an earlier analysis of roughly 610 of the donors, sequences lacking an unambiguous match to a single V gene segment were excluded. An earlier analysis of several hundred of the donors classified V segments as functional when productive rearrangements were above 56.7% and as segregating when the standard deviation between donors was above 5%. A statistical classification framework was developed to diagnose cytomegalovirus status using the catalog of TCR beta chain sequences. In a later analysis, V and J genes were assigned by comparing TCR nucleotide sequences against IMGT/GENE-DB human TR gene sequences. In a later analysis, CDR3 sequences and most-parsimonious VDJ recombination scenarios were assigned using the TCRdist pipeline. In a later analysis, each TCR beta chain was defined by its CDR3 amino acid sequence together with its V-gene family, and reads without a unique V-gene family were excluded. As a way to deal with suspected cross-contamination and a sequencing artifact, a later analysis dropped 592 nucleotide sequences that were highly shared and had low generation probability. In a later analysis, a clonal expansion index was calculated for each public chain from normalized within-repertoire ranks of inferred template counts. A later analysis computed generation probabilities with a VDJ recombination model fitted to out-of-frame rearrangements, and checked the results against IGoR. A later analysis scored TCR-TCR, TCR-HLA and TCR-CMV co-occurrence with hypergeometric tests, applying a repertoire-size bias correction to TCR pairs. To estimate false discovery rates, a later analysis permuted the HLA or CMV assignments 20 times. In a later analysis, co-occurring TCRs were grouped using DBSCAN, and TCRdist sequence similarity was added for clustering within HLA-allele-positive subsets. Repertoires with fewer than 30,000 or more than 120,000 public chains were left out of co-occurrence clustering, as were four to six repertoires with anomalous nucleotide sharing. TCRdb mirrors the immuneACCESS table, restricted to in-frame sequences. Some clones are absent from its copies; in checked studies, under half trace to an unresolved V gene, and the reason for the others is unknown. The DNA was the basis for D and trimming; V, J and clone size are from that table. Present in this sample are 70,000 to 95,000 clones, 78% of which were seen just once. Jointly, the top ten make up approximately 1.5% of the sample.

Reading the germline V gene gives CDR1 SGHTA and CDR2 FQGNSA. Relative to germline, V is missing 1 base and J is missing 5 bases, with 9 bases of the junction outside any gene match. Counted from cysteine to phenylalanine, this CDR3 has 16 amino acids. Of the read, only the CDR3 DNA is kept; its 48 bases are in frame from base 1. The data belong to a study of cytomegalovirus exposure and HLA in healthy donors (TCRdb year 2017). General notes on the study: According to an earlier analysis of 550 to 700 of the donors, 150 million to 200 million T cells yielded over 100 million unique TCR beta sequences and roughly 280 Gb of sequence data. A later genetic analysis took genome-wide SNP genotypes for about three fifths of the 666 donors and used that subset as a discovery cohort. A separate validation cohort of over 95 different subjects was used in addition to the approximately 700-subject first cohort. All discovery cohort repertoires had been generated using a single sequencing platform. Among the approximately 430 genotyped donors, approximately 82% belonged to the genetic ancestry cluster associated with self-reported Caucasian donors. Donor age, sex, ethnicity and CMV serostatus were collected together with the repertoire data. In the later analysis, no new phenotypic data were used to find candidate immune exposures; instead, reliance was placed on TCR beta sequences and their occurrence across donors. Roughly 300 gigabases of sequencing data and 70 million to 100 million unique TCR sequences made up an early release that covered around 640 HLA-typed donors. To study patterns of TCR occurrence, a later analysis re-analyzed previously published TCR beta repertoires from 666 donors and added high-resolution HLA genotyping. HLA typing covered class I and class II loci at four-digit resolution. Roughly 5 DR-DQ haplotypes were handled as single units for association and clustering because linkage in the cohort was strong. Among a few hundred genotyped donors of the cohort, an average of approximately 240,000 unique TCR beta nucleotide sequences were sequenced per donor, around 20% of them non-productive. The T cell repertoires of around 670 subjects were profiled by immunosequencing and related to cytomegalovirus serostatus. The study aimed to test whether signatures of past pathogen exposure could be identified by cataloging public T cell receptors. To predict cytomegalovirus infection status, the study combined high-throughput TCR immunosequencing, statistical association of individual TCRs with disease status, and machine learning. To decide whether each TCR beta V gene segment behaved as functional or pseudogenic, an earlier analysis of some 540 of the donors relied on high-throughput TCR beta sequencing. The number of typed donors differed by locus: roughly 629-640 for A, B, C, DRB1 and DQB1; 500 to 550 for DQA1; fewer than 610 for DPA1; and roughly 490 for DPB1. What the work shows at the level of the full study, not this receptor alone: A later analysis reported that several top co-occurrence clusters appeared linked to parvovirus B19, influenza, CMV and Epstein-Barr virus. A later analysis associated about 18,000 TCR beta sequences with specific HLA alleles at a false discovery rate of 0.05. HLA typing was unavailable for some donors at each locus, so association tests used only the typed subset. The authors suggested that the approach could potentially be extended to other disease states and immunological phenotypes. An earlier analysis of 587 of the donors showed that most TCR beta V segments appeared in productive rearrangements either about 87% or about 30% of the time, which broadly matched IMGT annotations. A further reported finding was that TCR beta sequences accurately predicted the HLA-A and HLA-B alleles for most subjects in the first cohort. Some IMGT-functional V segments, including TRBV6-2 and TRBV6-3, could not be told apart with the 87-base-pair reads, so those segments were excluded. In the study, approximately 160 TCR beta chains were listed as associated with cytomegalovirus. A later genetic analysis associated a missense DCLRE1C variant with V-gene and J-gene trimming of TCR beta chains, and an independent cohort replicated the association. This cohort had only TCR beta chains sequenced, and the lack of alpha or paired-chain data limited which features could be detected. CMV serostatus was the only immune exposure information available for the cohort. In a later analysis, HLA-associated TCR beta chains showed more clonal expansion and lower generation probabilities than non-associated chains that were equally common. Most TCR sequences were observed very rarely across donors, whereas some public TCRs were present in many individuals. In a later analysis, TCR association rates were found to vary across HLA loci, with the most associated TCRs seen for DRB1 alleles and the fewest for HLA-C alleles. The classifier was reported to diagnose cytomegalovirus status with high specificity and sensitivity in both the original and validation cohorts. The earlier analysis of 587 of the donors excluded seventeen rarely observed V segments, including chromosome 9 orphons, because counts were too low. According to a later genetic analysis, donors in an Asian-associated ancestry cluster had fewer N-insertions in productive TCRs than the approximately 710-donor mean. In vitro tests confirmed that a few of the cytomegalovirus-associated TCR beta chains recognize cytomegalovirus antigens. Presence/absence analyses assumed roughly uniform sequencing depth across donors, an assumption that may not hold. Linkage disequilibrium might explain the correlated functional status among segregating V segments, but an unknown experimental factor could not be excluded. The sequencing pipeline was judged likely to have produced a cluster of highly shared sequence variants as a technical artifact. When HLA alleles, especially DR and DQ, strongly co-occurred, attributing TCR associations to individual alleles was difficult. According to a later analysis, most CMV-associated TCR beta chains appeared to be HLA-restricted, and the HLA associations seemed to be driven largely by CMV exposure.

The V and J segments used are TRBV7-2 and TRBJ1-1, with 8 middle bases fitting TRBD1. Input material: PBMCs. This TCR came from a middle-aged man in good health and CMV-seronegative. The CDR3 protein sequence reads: CASSLGGQGGRTEAFF. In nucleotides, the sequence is TGTGCCAGCAGCTTAGGTGGACAGGGCGGTAGGACTGAAGCTTTCTTT.